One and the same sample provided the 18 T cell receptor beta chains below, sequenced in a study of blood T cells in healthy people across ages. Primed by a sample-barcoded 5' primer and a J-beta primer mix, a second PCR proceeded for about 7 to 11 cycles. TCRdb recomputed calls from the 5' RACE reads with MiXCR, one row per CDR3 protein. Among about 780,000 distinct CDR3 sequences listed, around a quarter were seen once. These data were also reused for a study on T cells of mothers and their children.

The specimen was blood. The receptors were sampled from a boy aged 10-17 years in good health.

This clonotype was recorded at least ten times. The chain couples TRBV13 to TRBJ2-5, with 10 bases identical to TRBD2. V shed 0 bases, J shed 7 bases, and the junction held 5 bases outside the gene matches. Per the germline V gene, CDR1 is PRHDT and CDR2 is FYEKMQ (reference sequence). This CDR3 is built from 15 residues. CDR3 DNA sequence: TGTGCCAGCAGCTTAGGAGCGGGGGGGCTCGGGACCCAGTACTTC. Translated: CASSLGAGGLGTQYF.

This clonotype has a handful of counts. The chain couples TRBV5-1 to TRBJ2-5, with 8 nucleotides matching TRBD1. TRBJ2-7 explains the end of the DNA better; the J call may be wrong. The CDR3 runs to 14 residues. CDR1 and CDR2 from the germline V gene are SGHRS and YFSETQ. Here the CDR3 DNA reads TGCGCCAGCAGCTGGACAGGGACCCCCTACGAGCAGTACTTC. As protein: CASSWTGTPYEQYF.

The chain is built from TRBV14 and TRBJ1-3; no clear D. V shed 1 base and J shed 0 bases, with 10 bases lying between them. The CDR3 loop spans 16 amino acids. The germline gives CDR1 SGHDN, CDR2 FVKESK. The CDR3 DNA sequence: TGTGCCAGCAGCCAAGCCCCGGGCCTCTCTGGAAACACCATATATTTT. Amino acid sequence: CASSQAPGLSGNTIYF.

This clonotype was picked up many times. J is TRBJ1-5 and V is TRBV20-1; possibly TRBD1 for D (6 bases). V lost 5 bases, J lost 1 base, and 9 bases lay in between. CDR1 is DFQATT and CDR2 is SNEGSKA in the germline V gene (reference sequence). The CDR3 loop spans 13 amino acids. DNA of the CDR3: TGCAGTGCTTCGCAGGGGAGCAATCAGCCCCAGCATTTT. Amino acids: CSASQGSNQPQHF.

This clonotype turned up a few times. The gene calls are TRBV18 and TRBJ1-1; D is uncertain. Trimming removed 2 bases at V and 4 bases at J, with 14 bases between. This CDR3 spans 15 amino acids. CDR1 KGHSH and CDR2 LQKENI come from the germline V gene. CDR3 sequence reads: CASSPSEMRSTEAFF. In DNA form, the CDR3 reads TGTGCCAGCTCACCAAGTGAAATGAGGAGCACTGAAGCTTTCTTT.

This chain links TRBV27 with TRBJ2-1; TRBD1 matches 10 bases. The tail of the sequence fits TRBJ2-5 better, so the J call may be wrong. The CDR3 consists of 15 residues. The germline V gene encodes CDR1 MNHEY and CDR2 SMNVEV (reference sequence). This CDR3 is CASSPRDRGTETQYF. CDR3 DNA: TGTGCCAGCAGTCCTAGGGACAGGGGTACAGAGACCCAGTACTTC.

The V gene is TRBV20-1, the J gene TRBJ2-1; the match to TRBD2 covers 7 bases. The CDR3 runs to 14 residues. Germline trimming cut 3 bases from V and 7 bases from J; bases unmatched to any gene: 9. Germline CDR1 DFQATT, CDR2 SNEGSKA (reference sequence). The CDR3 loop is CSARGPLAENEQFF. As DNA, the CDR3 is TGCAGTGCTAGGGGCCCGCTAGCGGAGAATGAGCAGTTCTTC.

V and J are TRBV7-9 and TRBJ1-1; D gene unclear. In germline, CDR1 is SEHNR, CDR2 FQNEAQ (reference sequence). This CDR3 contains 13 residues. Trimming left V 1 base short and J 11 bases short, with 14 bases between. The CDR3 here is CASSLDAITSAFF. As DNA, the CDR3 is TGTGCCAGCAGCTTAGACGCGATTACGAGCGCTTTCTTT.

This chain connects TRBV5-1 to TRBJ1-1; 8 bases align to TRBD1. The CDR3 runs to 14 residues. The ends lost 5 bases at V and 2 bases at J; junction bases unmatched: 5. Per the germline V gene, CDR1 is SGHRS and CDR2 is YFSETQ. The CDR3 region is CASRRGQVNTEAFF. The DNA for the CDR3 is TGCGCCAGCAGACGGGGACAGGTCAACACTGAAGCTTTCTTT.

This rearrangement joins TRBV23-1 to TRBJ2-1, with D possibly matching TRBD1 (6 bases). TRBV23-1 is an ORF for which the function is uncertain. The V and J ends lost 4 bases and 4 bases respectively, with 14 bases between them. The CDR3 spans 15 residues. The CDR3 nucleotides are TGCGCCAGCAGTCGTCGGACAGAGCATTACAATGAGCAGTTCTTC. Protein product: CASSRRTEHYNEQFF.

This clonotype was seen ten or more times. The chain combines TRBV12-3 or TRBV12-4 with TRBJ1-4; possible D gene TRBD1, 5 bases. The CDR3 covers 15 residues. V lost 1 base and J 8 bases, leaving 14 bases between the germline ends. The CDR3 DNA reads TGTGCCAGCAGTTTAGGGGGCAGGGAGGGGGAAAAACTGTTTTTT. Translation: CASSLGGREGEKLFF.

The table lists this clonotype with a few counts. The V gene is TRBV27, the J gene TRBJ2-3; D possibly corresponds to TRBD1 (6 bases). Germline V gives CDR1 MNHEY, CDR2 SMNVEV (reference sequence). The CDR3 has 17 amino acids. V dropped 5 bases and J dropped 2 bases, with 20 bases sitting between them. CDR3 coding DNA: TGTGCCAGCAGTCCCCGCAGGGGTAACGGAATCACAGATACGCAGTATTTT. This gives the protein CASSPRRGNGITDTQYF.

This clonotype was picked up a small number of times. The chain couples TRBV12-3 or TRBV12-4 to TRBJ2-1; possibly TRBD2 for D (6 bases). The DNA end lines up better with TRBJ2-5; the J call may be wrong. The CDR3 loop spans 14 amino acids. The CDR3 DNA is TGTGCCAGCAGTTCGTTAGCGGAACAAGAGACCCAGTACTTC. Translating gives CASSSLAEQETQYF.

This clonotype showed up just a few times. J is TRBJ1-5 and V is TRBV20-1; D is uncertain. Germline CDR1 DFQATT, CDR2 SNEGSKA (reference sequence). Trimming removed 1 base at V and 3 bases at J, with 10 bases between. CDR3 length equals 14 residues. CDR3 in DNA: TGCAGTGCTAGAGTTGGAGGGTTCAATCAGCCCCAGCATTTT. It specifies CSARVGGFNQPQHF.

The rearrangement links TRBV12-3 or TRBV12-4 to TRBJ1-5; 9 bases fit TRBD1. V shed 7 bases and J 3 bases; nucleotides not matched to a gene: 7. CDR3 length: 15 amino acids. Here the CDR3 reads CASTPGQGFNQPQHF. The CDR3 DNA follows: TGTGCCAGCACCCCGGGACAGGGTTTCAATCAGCCCCAGCATTTT.

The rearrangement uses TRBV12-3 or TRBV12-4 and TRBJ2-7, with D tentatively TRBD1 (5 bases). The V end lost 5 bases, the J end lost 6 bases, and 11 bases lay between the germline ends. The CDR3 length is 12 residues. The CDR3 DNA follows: TGTGCCAGCAGTGACGACAGCCTCGAGCAGTACTTC. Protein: CASSDDSLEQYF.

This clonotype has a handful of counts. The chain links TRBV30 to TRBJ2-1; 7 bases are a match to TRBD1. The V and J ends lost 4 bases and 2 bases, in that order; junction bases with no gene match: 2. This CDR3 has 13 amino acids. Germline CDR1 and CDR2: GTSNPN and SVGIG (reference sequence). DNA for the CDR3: TGTGCCTGGAACAGGGGAACCTACAATGAGCAGTTCTTC. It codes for CAWNRGTYNEQFF.

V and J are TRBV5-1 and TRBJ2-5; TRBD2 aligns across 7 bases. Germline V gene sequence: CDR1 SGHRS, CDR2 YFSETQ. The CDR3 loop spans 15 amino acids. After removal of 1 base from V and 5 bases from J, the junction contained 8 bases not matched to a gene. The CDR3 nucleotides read TGCGCCAGCAGCTTGTGGGGGGGAGATTCGGAGACCCAGTACTTC. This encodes CASSLWGGDSETQYF.